Below, 16 T cell receptor beta chains from the same sample are listed, as sequenced in a study of beta chain features in type 1 diabetes. Since all of the isolated RNA was reverse transcribed, expressed TCRB transcripts were what got sequenced. Profiled with immunoSEQ multiplex PCR; TCRdb holds only in-frame clones, not every one. The sample yields 400,000 to 500,000 clones, roughly 14% seen once. The sequenced sample consisted of naive CD4+ T cells from blood. Source of these receptors: a man aged 25 to 45 in good health.

V usage is TRBV28 and J usage is TRBJ1-2, with D possibly matching TRBD1 (5 bases). The CDR3 covers 13 residues. Germline V gene data show CDR1 as MDHEN and CDR2 as SYDVKM. V gave up 5 bases and J gave up 8 bases, with 15 bases separating them. Here the CDR3 DNA reads TGTGCCAGCAGTCGGGACCCTGCGAGGGGCTACACCTTC. Protein sequence: CASSRDPARGYTF.

This clone showed up just a few times. The rearrangement joins TRBV7-9 to TRBJ1-5; D ambiguous. The V gene's germline CDR1 is SEHNR and CDR2 FQNEAQ (reference sequence). The length of the CDR3 is 12 residues. The V and J ends lost 5 bases and 6 bases respectively, with 8 bases between them. CDR3 sequence (DNA): TGTGCCAGCAGCGTAACCCCTCAGCCCCAGCATTTT. Its translation: CASSVTPQPQHF.

The table lists this clone with a few counts. The V call is TRBV18, the J call TRBJ2-5; D is unresolved. Germline values: CDR1 KGHSH, CDR2 LQKENI. This CDR3 has 15 amino acids. Trimming took off 0 bases at V and 5 bases at J, with 13 bases between the two ends. The CDR3 bases are TGTGCCAGCTCACCACCCCTCGAAGAAGGGGAGACCCAGTACTTC. It is translated as CASSPPLEEGETQYF.

This clone was found a few times. The chain carries TRBV13 and TRBJ1-2, with D perhaps TRBD1 (6 bases). Germline CDR1 and CDR2: PRHDT and FYEKMQ (reference sequence). Trimming stripped 2 bases from V and 5 bases from J, with 18 bases between. This CDR3 is 16 amino acids long. The CDR3 protein is CASSLSPEGGGYGYTF. CDR3 nucleotide sequence: TGTGCCAGCAGCTTATCCCCTGAGGGGGGCGGTTATGGCTACACCTTC.

This clone was counted between two and nine times. The V and J genes are TRBV7-9 and TRBJ1-2, with no clear D. The germline V gene encodes CDR1 SEHNR and CDR2 FQNEAQ (reference sequence). V was pared by 3 bases and J by 4 bases, with 9 bases between. The length of the CDR3 is 13 residues. The CDR3 reads CASSFQKSYGYTF. In nucleotides, the CDR3 is TGTGCCAGCAGCTTCCAGAAGAGCTATGGCTACACCTTC.

The DNA for the CDR3 is TGTGCCAGCAGTGAAGGGTCAGATACGCAGTATTTT. Protein product: CASSEGSDTQYF. The chain carries TRBV2 and TRBJ2-3; no clear D. Trimming cost V 1 base and J 4 bases, with 3 bases left between them. The CDR3 length is 12 residues. Germline assignment: CDR1 SNHLY and CDR2 FYNNEI.

The chain links TRBV7-2 to TRBJ1-1, with D perhaps TRBD1 (5 bases). The CDR3 runs to 12 residues. Germline loops: CDR1 SGHTA, CDR2 FQGNSA. With 5 bases removed from V and 11 bases from J, the gap between germline ends came to 15 bases. The CDR3 DNA reads TGTGCCAGCAGCCCAGCGGGGCGGAGGGCTTTCTTT. The encoded protein is CASSPAGRRAFF.

This clone showed up just a few times. This sequence joins TRBV23-1 and TRBJ2-5; 8 positions agree with TRBD1. Being an ORF, TRBV23-1 has a function that is uncertain. CDR3 length equals 17 residues. V gave up 2 bases and J gave up 0 bases; unmatched junction bases: 8. CDR3 sequence (DNA): TGCGCCAGCAGTCAACCTCCGGACAGGGCCCACCAAGAGACCCAGTACTTC. It translates to CASSQPPDRAHQETQYF.

This chain connects TRBV2 to TRBJ1-5; D is uncertain. The V gene's germline CDR1 is SNHLY and CDR2 FYNNEI. Trimming removed 6 bases from V and 0 bases from J, with 9 bases in between. This CDR3 comprises 14 residues. The CDR3 reads CASSWQYSNQPQHF. CDR3 sequence (DNA): TGTGCCAGCAGCTGGCAGTATAGCAATCAGCCCCAGCATTTT.

This clone has only a few counts. This chain uses TRBV9 with TRBJ1-1; D perhaps matches TRBD1 (5 bases). The V end lost 3 bases, the J end lost 6 bases, and 18 bases lay between the germline ends. From germline, CDR1 is SGDLS and CDR2 YYNGEE. CDR3 size: 15 residues. Here the CDR3 reads CASSASTVGFAEAFF. CDR3 coding DNA: TGTGCCAGCAGCGCCTCGACAGTTGGGTTTGCTGAAGCTTTCTTT.

The chain links TRBV6-5 to TRBJ1-1; possibly TRBD1 for D (5 bases). The CDR3 has 14 amino acids. The V gene's germline CDR1 is MNHEY and CDR2 SVGAGI. Trimming shortened V by 2 bases and J by 5 bases, and 12 bases separated the two germline ends. The CDR3, as DNA: TGTGCCAGCAGTTACGAAGGGACGAGAACTGAAGCTTTCTTT. Amino acids: CASSYEGTRTEAFF.

The chain recombines TRBV5-1 with TRBJ1-1, with D possibly matching TRBD1 (5 bases). Trimming shortened V by 2 bases and J by 5 bases, and 10 bases separated the two germline ends. Looked up from germline, CDR1 is SGHRS and CDR2 is YFSETQ. This CDR3 spans 13 amino acids. The CDR3, as DNA: TGCGCCAGCAGCTTCGGGACGGTGACTGAAGCTTTCTTT. Amino acids: CASSFGTVTEAFF.

V and J are TRBV9 and TRBJ1-1, with D uncertain. Trimming took off 0 bases at V and 4 bases at J, with 13 bases between the two ends. Germline-derived CDR1 and CDR2 are SGDLS and YYNGEE. CDR3 length: 15 residues. The CDR3, as DNA: TGTGCCAGCAGCGTAGAGGTCGAATGGGGCACTGAAGCTTTCTTT. As protein: CASSVEVEWGTEAFF.

This clone has at least ten counts. The V gene is TRBV23-1, the J gene TRBJ2-3, with TRBD2 matching over 7 bases. TRBV23-1 is flagged as an ORF with uncertain function. This CDR3 spans 13 amino acids. J gave up 6 bases and V 8 bases, and 8 bases lay outside the gene matches. The CDR3: CASSTSQMDTQYF. As DNA, the CDR3 is TGCGCCAGCTCGACTAGCCAGATGGATACGCAGTATTTT.

The sample holds many counts of this clone. The rearrangement joins TRBV30 to TRBJ2-2; D is uncertain. The CDR3 loop spans 14 amino acids. Trimming took off 0 bases at V and 2 bases at J, with 7 bases between the two ends. CDR1 and CDR2 (germline): GTSNPN, SVGIG (reference sequence). In nucleotides, the CDR3 is TGTGCCTGGAGTGTACGCCTTAACACCGGGGAGCTGTTTTTT. Amino acid sequence: CAWSVRLNTGELFF.

V usage is TRBV5-1 and J usage is TRBJ2-7, with 9 bases fitting TRBD1. Per the germline V gene, CDR1 is SGHRS and CDR2 is YFSETQ. J gave up 6 bases and V 3 bases, and 10 bases lay outside the gene matches. CDR3 length equals 15 residues. The CDR3 loop reads CASSSPGQGTAEQYF. The CDR3, as DNA: TGCGCCAGCAGCTCCCCGGGACAGGGTACGGCCGAGCAGTACTTC.